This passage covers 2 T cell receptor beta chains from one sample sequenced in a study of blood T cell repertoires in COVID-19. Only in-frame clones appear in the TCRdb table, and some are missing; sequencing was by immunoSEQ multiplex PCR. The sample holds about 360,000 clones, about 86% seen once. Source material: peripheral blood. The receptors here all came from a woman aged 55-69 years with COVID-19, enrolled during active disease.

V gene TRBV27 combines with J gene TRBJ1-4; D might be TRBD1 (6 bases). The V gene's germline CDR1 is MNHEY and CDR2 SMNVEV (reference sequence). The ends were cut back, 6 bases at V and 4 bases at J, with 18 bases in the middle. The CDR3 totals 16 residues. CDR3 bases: TGTGCCAGCAGCATCACCGGGGGGGCGGGTAATGAAAAACTGTTTTTT. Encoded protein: CASSITGGAGNEKLFF.

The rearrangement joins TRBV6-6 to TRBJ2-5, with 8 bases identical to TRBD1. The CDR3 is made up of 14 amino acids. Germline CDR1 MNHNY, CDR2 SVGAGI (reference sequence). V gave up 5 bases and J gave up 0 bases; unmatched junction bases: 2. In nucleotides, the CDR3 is TGTGCCAGCAGTCGGGACAGGCACCAAGAGACCCAGTACTTC. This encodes CASSRDRHQETQYF.